This paragraph reports one T cell receptor (beta chain). This clone occurred once. The clone's antigen remains unknown. Base qualities are not recorded, but no much larger clone differs from it by a single base. The method was the immunoSEQ multiplex PCR assay. TCRdb's version of the immuneACCESS table is confined to in-frame rearrangements and falls short of the full clone set. An unresolved V gene accounts for under half of the shortfall where checked; the remainder is of unknown origin. The sample records about 67,000 clones, about 97% of which are singletons. The ten largest account for around 0.3% of the sample. These data belong to a study of technical replicates of blood from a handful of donors listed by TCRdb under 2017. Sequences SGHNT (CDR1) and YENEEA (CDR2) are obtained from the germline V gene. The CDR3 spans 15 residues, from the cysteine through the phenylalanine. The CDR3 DNA has 45 bases and is translated from base 1. Germline trimming amounts to 1 base on V and 7 bases on J, with 5 as the count of junction bases outside the gene matches.

Sequenced material: T cells isolated from PBMCs. The chain joins TRBV11-3 to TRBJ2-1; 9 bases in between match TRBD1. This clonotype originated in a human donor in good health. The CDR3 region reads CASSLGQGGMNEQFF. The nucleotide sequence is given as TGTGCCAGCAGCTTAGGACAGGGGGGTATGAATGAGCAGTTCTTC.